These T cell receptor beta chains were read from a single sample in a study of regulatory T cells in long-lasting Graves disease. Via MiXCR, TCRdb re-called the multiplex PCR reads, giving one row per CDR3 protein. Here the sample spans hundreds of thousands of distinct CDR3 sequences, over 15% being singletons. The sample was peripheral blood mononuclear cells (PBMCs), taken at new diagnosis, from a patient treated with antithyroid drugs. Source of these receptors: a female donor with Graves disease. Each CDR3 is given without its conserved first and last residue. Fields, in order: V gene, J gene, CDR3 protein.

v_gene: TRBV5-4
j_gene: TRBJ2-7
CDR3aa: ASSLEGVYEQY

v_gene: TRBV12-3/TRBV12-4
j_gene: TRBJ2-2
CDR3aa: ASSSGTPLNTGELF

v_gene: TRBV2
j_gene: TRBJ1-3
CDR3aa: ASSTRVNSGNTIY

v_gene: TRBV13
j_gene: TRBJ2-2
CDR3aa: ASSLGPFSGQHTGELF

v_gene: TRBV6-1
j_gene: TRBJ1-5
CDR3aa: ASSEPGQVNQPQH

v_gene: TRBV6-1
j_gene: TRBJ2-7
CDR3aa: ASSPYGSTYEQY

v_gene: TRBV15
j_gene: TRBJ1-3
CDR3aa: ATSRDRGSENTIY

v_gene: TRBV20-1
j_gene: TRBJ2-5
CDR3aa: SAIVQETQY

v_gene: TRBV18
j_gene: TRBJ2-7
CDR3aa: ASSPGTGGQTSYEQY

v_gene: TRBV7-2
j_gene: TRBJ2-3
CDR3aa: ASSLAGTSGGDTQY

v_gene: TRBV4-1
j_gene: TRBJ2-1
CDR3aa: ASSPRLRGEQF

v_gene: TRBV30
j_gene: TRBJ1-2
CDR3aa: TWTPTDPYGYT

v_gene: TRBV6-2/TRBV6-3
j_gene: TRBJ2-3
CDR3aa: ASRGWGGTDTQY

v_gene: TRBV28
j_gene: TRBJ1-4
CDR3aa: ASRMLRTGGEKLF

v_gene: TRBV2
j_gene: TRBJ2-2
CDR3aa: ASMRWVDTGELF

v_gene: TRBV12-3/TRBV12-4
j_gene: TRBJ2-1
CDR3aa: ASIKGLAGTQGQF

v_gene: TRBV20-1
j_gene: TRBJ2-5
CDR3aa: SARPGTRQETQY

v_gene: TRBV6-2/TRBV6-3
j_gene: TRBJ2-7
CDR3aa: ASSYLSGTYEQY

v_gene: TRBV27
j_gene: TRBJ2-7
CDR3aa: ASGTGVGPYEQY

v_gene: TRBV11-2
j_gene: TRBJ1-5
CDR3aa: ASSPLPQGGRSNQPQH

v_gene: TRBV27
j_gene: TRBJ1-1
CDR3aa: ASSLIRSGGGDTEAF

v_gene: TRBV10-3
j_gene: TRBJ1-1
CDR3aa: ATSVEDTEAF

v_gene: TRBV6-1
j_gene: TRBJ1-2
CDR3aa: ASSRGGTGLLATHYGYT

v_gene: TRBV5-6
j_gene: TRBJ2-7
CDR3aa: ASSPWDNVYEQY

v_gene: TRBV4-1
j_gene: TRBJ2-7
CDR3aa: ASSQGLAGRYEQY

v_gene: TRBV5-1
j_gene: TRBJ2-2
CDR3aa: ASSRTGKSTGELF

v_gene: TRBV9
j_gene: TRBJ2-2
CDR3aa: ASSVQENTGELF

v_gene: TRBV3-1
j_gene: TRBJ1-5
CDR3aa: ASTGNWGQPQH

v_gene: TRBV12-3/TRBV12-4
j_gene: TRBJ1-1
CDR3aa: ASRPRGSPNTEAF

v_gene: TRBV3-1
j_gene: TRBJ2-2
CDR3aa: ASSQGQTTGELF

v_gene: TRBV7-2
j_gene: TRBJ2-5
CDR3aa: ASSLDLAGVPETQY

v_gene: TRBV6-5
j_gene: TRBJ2-5
CDR3aa: ASSYGDVLETQY

v_gene: TRBV28
j_gene: TRBJ2-6
CDR3aa: ASSLTPGLVSGANVLT

v_gene: TRBV5-1
j_gene: TRBJ2-1
CDR3aa: ASSPWDSSYNEQF

v_gene: TRBV11-2
j_gene: TRBJ1-1
CDR3aa: ASSLVRGGRTEAF

v_gene: TRBV27
j_gene: TRBJ2-1
CDR3aa: ASSLGLAREQF

v_gene: TRBV2
j_gene: TRBJ2-1
CDR3aa: ASLWGRDTPGNEQF

v_gene: TRBV20-1
j_gene: TRBJ2-7
CDR3aa: SARLYEQY

v_gene: TRBV14
j_gene: TRBJ2-1
CDR3aa: ASSHSHEQF

v_gene: TRBV12-3/TRBV12-4
j_gene: TRBJ2-3
CDR3aa: ASSLTSAGGPLADTQY

v_gene: TRBV9
j_gene: TRBJ2-1
CDR3aa: ASSVAVQYNEQF

v_gene: TRBV28
j_gene: TRBJ1-2
CDR3aa: ASSPTTPGGYT

v_gene: TRBV12-3/TRBV12-4
j_gene: TRBJ2-7
CDR3aa: ASSLGYGTQLYEQY

v_gene: TRBV12-3/TRBV12-4
j_gene: TRBJ2-1
CDR3aa: ASSRALGRSGVGQF

v_gene: TRBV5-5
j_gene: TRBJ1-3
CDR3aa: ASSLGRRAGNTIY

v_gene: TRBV10-2
j_gene: TRBJ2-7
CDR3aa: ASSEGDSYEQY

v_gene: TRBV6-1
j_gene: TRBJ2-7
CDR3aa: ASRAPIGSFYEQY

v_gene: TRBV7-9
j_gene: TRBJ2-7
CDR3aa: ASSFGTARYEQY

v_gene: TRBV6-1
j_gene: TRBJ1-3
CDR3aa: ASREGRYSGNTIY

v_gene: TRBV6-2/TRBV6-3
j_gene: TRBJ2-3
CDR3aa: ASSTSLPTSSTQY

v_gene: TRBV27
j_gene: TRBJ2-1
CDR3aa: ASSLSWTSGIFQGEQF

v_gene: TRBV6-5
j_gene: TRBJ1-5
CDR3aa: ASSFPRRTDSNQPQH

v_gene: TRBV20-1
j_gene: TRBJ1-6
CDR3aa: SAAGLPGSPLH